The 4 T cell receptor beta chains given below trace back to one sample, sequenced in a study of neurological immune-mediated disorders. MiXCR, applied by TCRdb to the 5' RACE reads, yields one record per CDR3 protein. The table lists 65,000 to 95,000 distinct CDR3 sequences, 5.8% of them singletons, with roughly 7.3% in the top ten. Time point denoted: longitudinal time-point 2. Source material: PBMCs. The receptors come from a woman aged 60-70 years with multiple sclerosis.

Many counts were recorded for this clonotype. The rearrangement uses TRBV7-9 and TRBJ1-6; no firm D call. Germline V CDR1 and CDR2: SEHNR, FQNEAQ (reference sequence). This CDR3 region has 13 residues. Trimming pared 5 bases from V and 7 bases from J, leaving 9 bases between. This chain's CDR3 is CASSPTGNSPLHF. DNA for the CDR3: TGTGCCAGCAGCCCAACGGGCAATTCACCCCTCCACTTT. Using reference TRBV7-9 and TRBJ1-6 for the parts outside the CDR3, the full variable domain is DTGVSQNPRHKITKRGQNVTFRCDPISEHNRLYWYRQTLGQGPEFLTYFQNEAQLEKSRLLSDRFSAERPKGSFSTLEIQRTEQGDSAMYLCASSPTGNSPLHFGNGTRLTVT.

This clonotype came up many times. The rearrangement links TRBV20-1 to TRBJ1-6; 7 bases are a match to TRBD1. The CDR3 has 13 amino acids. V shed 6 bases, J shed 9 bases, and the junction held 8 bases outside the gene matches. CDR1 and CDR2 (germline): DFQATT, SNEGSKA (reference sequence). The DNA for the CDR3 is TGCAGTGCCACACAGGGGAGGGGTTCACCCCTCCACTTT. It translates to CSATQGRGSPLHF.

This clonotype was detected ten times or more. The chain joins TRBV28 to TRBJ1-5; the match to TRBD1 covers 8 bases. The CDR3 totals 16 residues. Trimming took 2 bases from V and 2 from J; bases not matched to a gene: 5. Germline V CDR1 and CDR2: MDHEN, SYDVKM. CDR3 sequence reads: CASSLQGALGNQPQHF. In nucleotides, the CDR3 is TGTGCCAGCAGTTTACAGGGGGCGCTGGGCAATCAGCCCCAGCATTTT.

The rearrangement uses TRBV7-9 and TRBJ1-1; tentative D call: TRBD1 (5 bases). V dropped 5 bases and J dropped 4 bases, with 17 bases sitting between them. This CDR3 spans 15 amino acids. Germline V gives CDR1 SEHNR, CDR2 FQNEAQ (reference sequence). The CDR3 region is CASSVPGTKGTEAFF. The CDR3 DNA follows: TGTGCCAGCAGCGTCCCCGGGACCAAAGGCACTGAAGCTTTCTTT.